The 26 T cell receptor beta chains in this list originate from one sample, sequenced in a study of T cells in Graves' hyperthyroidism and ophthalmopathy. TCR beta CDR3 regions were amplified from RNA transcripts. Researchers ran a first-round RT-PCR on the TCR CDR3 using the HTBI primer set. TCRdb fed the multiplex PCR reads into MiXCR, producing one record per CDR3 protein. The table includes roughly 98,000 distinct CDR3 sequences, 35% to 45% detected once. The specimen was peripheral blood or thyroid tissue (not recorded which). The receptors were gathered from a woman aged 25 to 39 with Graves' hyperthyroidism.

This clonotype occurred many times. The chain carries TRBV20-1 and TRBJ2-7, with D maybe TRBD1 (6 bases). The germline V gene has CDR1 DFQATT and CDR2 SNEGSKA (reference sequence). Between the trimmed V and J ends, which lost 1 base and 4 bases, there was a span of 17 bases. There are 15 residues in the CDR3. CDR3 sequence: CSARGHRDTIYEQYF. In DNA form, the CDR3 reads TGCAGTGCTAGAGGTCACCGGGACACTATTTACGAGCAGTACTTC.

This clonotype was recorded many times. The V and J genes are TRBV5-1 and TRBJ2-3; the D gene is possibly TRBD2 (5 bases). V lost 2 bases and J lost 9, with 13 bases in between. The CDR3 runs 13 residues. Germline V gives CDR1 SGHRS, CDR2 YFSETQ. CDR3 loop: CASSLTRTFTQYF. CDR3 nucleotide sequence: TGCGCCAGCAGCTTAACTAGAACCTTCACGCAGTATTTT.

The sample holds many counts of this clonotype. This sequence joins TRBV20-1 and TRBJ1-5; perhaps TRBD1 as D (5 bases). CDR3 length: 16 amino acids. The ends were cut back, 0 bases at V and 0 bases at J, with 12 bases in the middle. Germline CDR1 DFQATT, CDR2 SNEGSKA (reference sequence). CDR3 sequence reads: CSARDGGGVSNQPQHF. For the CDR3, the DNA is TGCAGTGCTAGAGATGGGGGGGGGGTTAGCAATCAGCCCCAGCATTTT.

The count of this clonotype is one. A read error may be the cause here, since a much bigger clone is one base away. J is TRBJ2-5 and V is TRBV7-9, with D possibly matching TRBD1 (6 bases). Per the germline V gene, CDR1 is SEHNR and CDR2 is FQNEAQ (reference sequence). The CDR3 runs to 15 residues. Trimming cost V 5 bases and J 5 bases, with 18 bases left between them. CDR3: CASSPMGARGETQYF. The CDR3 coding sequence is TGTGCCAGCAGCCCAATGGGGGCTAGAGGGGAGACCCAGTACTTC.

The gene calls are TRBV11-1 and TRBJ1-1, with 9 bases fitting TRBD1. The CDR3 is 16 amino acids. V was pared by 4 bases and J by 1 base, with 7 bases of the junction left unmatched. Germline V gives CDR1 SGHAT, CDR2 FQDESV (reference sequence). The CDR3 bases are TGTGCCAGCAGCTCGAACAGGGGGCAGTCGAACACTGAAGCTTTCTTT. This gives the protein CASSSNRGQSNTEAFF. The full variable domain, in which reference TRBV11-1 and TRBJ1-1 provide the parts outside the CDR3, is EAEVAQSPRYKITEKSQAVAFWCDPISGHATLYWYRQILGQGPELLVQFQDESVVDDSQLPKDRFSAERLKGVDSTLKIQPAELGDSAMYLCASSSNRGQSNTEAFFGQGTRLTVV.

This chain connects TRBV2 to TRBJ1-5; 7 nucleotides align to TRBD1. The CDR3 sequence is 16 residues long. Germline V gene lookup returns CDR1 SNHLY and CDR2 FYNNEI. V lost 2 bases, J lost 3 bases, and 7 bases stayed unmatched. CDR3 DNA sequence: TGTGCCAGCAGTGAAAACCGGGACAGATACAATCAGCCCCAGCATTTT. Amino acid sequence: CASSENRDRYNQPQHF. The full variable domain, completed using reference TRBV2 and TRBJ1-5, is EPEVTQTPSHQVTQMGQEVILRCVPISNHLYFYWYRQILGQKVEFLVSFYNNEISEKSEIFDDQFSVERPDGSNFTLKIRSTKLEDSAMYFCASSENRDRYNQPQHFGDGTRLSIL.

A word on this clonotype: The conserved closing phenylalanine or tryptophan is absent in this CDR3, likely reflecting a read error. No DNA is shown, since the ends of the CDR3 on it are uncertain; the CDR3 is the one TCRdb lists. The CDR3 loop is CASSQDSTGELSC. This chain joins TRBV10-1 and TRBJ2-2. The CDR3 is 13 amino acids long, termini counted. Per germline, CDR1 WNHNN and CDR2 SYGVQD (reference sequence).

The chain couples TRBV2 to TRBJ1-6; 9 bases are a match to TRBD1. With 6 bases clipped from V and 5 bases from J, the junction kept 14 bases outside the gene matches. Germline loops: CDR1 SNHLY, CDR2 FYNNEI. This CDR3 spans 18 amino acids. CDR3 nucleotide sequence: TGTGCCAGCAGGGCAGACAGGGGGGTATGGCCCCATAATTCACCCCTCCACTTT. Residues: CASRADRGVWPHNSPLHF.

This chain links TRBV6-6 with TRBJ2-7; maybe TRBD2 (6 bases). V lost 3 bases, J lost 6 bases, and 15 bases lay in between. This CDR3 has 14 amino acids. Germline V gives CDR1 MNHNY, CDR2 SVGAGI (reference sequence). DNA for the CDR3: TGTGCCAGCAGTTATATGGCTCTCGGGGGCGAGCAGTACTTC. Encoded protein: CASSYMALGGEQYF.

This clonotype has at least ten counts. The CDR3 reads CASSLTSGRPNTGELFF. The CDR3 DNA follows: TGTGCCAGCAGCTTAACTAGCGGCAGACCGAACACCGGGGAGCTGTTTTTT. The chain joins TRBV7-6 to TRBJ2-2; 8 bases match TRBD2. Germline V gene lookup returns CDR1 SGHVS and CDR2 FNYEAQ. The CDR3 extends over 17 amino acids. J lost 0 bases, V lost 2 bases, and 5 bases had no gene match. The full variable domain, in which reference TRBV7-6 and TRBJ2-2 provide the parts outside the CDR3, is GAGVSQSPRYKVTKRGQDVALRCDPISGHVSLYWYRQALGQGPEFLTYFNYEAQQDKSGLPNDRFSAERPEGSISTLTIQRTEQRDSAMYRCASSLTSGRPNTGELFFGEGSRLTVL.

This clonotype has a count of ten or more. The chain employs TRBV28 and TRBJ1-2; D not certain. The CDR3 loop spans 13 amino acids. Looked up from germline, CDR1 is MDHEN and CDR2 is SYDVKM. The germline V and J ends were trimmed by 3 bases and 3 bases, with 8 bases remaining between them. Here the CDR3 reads CASSFHSYYGYTF. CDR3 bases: TGTGCCAGCAGTTTCCACAGCTACTATGGCTACACCTTC.

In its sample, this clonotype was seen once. The CDR3 sequence is CASSGAGTPDYEQYF. The CDR3 nucleotides are TGTGCCAGCAGTGGGGCCGGGACACCTGACTACGAGCAGTACTTC. J is TRBJ2-7 and V is TRBV2; a weak D match, TRBD1 (6 bases). Trimming shortened V by 4 bases and J by 3 bases, and 16 bases separated the two germline ends. Germline CDR1 and CDR2: SNHLY and FYNNEI. The CDR3 extends over 15 amino acids. The variable domain in full, with the rest retrieved from reference TRBV2 and TRBJ2-7, is EPEVTQTPSHQVTQMGQEVILRCVPISNHLYFYWYRQILGQKVEFLVSFYNNEISEKSEIFDDQFSVERPDGSNFTLKIRSTKLEDSAMYFCASSGAGTPDYEQYFGPGTRLTVT.

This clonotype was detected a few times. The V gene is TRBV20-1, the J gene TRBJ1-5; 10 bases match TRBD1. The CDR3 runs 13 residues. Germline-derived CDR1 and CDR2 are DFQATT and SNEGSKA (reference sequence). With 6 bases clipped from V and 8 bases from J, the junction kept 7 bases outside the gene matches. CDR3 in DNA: TGCAGTGCCCCCGGGACAGGGGATAAGCCCCAGCATTTT. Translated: CSAPGTGDKPQHF.

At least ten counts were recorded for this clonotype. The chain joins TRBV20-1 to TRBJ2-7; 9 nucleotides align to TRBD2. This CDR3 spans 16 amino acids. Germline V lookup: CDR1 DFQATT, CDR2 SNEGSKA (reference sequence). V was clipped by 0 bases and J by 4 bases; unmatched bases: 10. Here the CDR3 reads CSARDLRLADFYEQYF. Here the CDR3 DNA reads TGCAGTGCTAGAGATCTGAGACTAGCGGATTTTTACGAGCAGTACTTC.

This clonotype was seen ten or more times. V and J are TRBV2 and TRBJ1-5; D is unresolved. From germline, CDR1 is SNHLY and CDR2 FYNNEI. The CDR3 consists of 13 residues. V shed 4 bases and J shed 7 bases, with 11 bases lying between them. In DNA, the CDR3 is TGTGCCAGCAGTGGCTCCAGGAGGCAGCCCCAGCATTTT. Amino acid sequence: CASSGSRRQPQHF.

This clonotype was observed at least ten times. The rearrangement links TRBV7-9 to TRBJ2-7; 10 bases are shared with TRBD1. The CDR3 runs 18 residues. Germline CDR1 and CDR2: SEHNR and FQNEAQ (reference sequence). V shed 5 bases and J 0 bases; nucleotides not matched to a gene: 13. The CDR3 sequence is CASSQDRDRGPGSYEQYF. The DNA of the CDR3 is TGTGCCAGCAGCCAAGATCGGGACAGGGGTCCGGGCTCCTACGAGCAGTACTTC.

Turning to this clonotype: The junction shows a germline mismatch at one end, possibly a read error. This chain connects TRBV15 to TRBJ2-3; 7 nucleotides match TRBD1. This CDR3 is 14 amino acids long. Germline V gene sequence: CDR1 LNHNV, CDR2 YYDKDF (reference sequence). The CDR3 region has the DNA TGTGCCAGCTCTAATCGCCCCGGGACAGAAACGCAGTATTTT. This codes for CASSNRPGTETQYF.

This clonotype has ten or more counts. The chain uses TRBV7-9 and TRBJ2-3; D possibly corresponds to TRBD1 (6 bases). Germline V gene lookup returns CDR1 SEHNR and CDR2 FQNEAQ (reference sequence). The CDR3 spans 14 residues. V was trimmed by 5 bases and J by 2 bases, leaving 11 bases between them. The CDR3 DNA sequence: TGTGCCAGCAGCGCAACAGGGATCACAGATACGCAGTATTTT. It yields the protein CASSATGITDTQYF.

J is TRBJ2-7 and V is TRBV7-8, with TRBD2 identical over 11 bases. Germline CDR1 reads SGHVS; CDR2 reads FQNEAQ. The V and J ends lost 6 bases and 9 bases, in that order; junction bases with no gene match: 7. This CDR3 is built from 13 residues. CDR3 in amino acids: CASRGTSGEGQYF. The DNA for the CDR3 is TGTGCCAGCAGAGGGACTAGCGGAGAGGGGCAGTACTTC. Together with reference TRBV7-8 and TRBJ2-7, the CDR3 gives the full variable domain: GAGVSQSPRYKVAKRGQDVALRCDPISGHVSLFWYQQALGQGPEFLTYFQNEAQLDKSGLPSDRFFAERPEGSVSTLKIQRTQQEDSAVYLCASRGTSGEGQYFGPGTRLTVT.

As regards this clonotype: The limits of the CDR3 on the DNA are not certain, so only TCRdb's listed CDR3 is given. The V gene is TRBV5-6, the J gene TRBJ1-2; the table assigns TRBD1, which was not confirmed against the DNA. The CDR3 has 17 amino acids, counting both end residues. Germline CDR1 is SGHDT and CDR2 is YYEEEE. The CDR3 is CASSLVATDEAFFGYTF.

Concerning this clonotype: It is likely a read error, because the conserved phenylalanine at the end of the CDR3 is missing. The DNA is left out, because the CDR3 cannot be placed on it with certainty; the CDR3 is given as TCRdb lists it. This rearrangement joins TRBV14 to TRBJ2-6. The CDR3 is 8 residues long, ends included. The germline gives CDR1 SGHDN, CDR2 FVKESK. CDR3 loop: CASKPQVT.

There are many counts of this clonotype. CDR3 residues: CASPGPERNSPLHF. CDR3 nucleotides: TGTGCCAGCCCCGGGCCTGAGAGGAATTCACCCCTCCACTTT. V is TRBV2 and J is TRBJ1-6; D unresolved. The V end was cut by 8 bases, the J end by 7 bases, with 15 bases between. Germline V gives CDR1 SNHLY, CDR2 FYNNEI. This CDR3 region has 14 residues.

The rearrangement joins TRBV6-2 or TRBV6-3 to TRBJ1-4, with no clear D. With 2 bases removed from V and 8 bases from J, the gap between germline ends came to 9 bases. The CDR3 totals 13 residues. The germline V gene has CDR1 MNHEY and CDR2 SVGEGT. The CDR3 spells CASSYGVGEKLFF. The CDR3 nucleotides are TGTGCCAGCAGTTACGGGGTAGGGGAAAAACTGTTTTTT.

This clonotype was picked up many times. CDR3: CASSLAGWQRETQYF. In DNA, the CDR3 is TGTGCCAGCAGCTTAGCGGGGTGGCAGAGGGAGACCCAGTACTTC. This sequence joins TRBV7-8 and TRBJ2-5, with D unclear. Trimming removed 0 bases at V and 5 bases at J, with 13 bases between. The CDR3 covers 15 residues. In germline, CDR1 is SGHVS, CDR2 FQNEAQ.

This chain's CDR3 is CASSVVQGGSEAFF. In DNA, the CDR3 is TGTGCCAGCAGCGTAGTACAGGGGGGTAGTGAAGCTTTCTTT. The chain combines TRBV9 with TRBJ1-1; 8 bases fit TRBD1. The CDR3 contains 14 residues. J gave up 7 bases and V 0 bases, and 5 bases lay outside the gene matches. The germline V gene encodes CDR1 SGDLS and CDR2 YYNGEE.

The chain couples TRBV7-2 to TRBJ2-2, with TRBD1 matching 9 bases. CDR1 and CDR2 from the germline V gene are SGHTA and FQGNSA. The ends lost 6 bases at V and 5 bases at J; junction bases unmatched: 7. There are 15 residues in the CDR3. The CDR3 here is CASRLTGTGTGELFF. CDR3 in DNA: TGTGCCAGCAGGCTAACCGGGACAGGGACCGGGGAGCTGTTTTTT.